This TCR beta chain was obtained from a study of OX40 agonist ivuxolimab in advanced cancers. Overall study context: Every patient in dose escalation had hepatocellular carcinoma, melanoma, renal cell or head and neck cancer. Averaging about 60 years in age, with a range of about 20 to 90, the cohort was 65% to 90% male.

Clones were sequenced by immunoSEQ multiplex PCR, and TCRdb holds only the in-frame ones, with some missing. This table has about 44,000 clones, roughly 80% appearing once. Trimming at V came to 3 bases and at J to 0 bases, leaving 1 base not matched to a gene. This CDR3 contains 15 residues. Germline CDR1 is SGHNT and CDR2 is YYREEE (reference sequence). Study-wide findings and caveats: Both blood CD4+ and CD8+ T cells showed clonal growth by week 6 at 0.1 to 3.0 mg/kg.

This clone was recorded only once. As yet, its antigen is unknown. This specimen was CD4+ or CD8+ T cells sorted from blood, taken in a trial of the OX40 agonist ivuxolimab. V is TRBV5-4 and J is TRBJ2-2; 8 nucleotides line up with TRBD1. This receptor was taken from an adult with an advanced solid tumor such as melanoma, head and neck, liver or kidney cancer. CDR3 DNA: TGTGCCAGCAGCTCGGGACAGGCGAACACCGGGGAGCTGTTTTTT. The encoded protein is CASSSGQANTGELFF.